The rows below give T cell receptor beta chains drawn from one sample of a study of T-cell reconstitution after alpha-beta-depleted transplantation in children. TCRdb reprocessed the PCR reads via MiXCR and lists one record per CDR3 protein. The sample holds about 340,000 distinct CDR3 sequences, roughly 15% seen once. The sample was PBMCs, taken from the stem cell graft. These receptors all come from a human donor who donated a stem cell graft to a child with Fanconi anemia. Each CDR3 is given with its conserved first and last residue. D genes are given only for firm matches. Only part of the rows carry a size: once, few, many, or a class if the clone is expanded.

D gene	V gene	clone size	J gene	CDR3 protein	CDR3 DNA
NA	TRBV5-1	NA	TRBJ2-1	CASSRDSLPTGEQFF	TGCGCCAGCAGCCGAGACAGTCTCCCCACAGGAGAGCAGTTCTTC
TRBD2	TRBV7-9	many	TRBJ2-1	CASSSPGLATNEQFF	TGTGCCAGCAGCTCCCCGGGACTAGCTACCAATGAGCAGTTCTTC
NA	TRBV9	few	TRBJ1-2	CASSATVDGINGYTF	TGTGCCAGCAGCGCCACTGTGGACGGAATAAATGGCTACACCTTC
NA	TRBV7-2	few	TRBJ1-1	CASSNFQGTTEAFF	TGTGCCAGCAGCAATTTTCAGGGTACCACTGAAGCTTTCTTT
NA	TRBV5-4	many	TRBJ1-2	CASSPDSNYGYTF	TGTGCCAGCAGCCCCGACAGTAACTATGGCTACACCTTC
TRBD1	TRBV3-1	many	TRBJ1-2	CASSPRDRGLSSF	TGTGCCAGCAGCCCCCGGGACAGGGGCCTTTCCTCCTTC
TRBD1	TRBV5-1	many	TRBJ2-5	CASSLAGQGPRETQYF	TGCGCCAGCAGCTTGGCGGGACAGGGCCCAAGAGAAACCCAGTACTTC
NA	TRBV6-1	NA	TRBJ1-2	CASIARGAGGYTF	TGTGCCAGCATCGCGAGGGGGGCGGGCGGCTACACCTTC
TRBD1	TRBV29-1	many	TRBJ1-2	CSADQGAITNYGYTF	TGCAGCGCCGACCAGGGGGCGATAACTAACTATGGCTACACCTTC
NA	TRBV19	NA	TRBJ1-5	CASSIARQDSNQPQHF	TGTGCCAGTAGTATAGCCCGACAGGATAGCAATCAGCCCCAGCATTTT
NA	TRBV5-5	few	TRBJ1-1	CASEREILGTEAFF	TGTGCCAGCGAACGGGAGATATTAGGCACTGAAGCTTTCTTT
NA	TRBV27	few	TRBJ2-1	CASSLSPRANSYNEQFF	TGTGCCAGCAGTTTATCGCCCAGGGCAAACTCCTACAATGAGCAGTTCTTC
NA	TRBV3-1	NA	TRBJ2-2	CASSLSGGFTGELFF	TGTGCCAGCAGCCTCTCGGGGGGCTTCACCGGGGAGCTGTTTTTT
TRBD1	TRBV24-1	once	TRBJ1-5	CATSPGTDYSNQPQHF	TGTGCCACCAGCCCCGGGACAGATTATAGCAATCAGCCCCAGCATTTT
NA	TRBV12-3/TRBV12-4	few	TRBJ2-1	CASSFSPSAGEQFF	TGTGCCAGCAGTTTTTCCCCATCCGCGGGTGAGCAGTTCTTC
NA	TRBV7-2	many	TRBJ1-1	CASSLVHRDTEAFF	TGTGCCAGCAGCTTAGTACACAGGGACACTGAAGCTTTCTTT
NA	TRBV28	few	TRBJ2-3	CASSLIGLGTQYF	TGTGCCAGCAGTTTAATAGGGCTAGGGACGCAGTATTTT
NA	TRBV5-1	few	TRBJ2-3	CASSLGSVNVPDTQYF	TGCGCCAGCAGCTTGGGAAGTGTCAACGTACCAGATACGCAGTATTTT
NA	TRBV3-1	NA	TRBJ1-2	CASSQEDRYGYTF	TGTGCCAGCAGCCAAGAAGACAGGTATGGCTACACCTTC
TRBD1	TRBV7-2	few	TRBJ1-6	CASSLARGGQAPAALHF	TGTGCCAGCAGCTTAGCGCGAGGAGGACAGGCTCCCGCCGCCCTCCACTTT
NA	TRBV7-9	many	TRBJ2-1	CASSPPVTDEQFF	TGTGCCAGCAGCCCCCCTGTGACAGACGAGCAGTTCTTC
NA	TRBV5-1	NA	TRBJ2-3	CASSLAGAHTDTQYF	TGCGCCAGCAGCTTGGCGGGGGCCCACACAGATACGCAGTATTTT
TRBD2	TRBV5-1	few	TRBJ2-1	CASISGGGSNEQFF	TGCGCCTCGATAAGCGGGGGTGGGAGCAATGAGCAGTTCTTC
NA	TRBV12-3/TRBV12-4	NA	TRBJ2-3	CASSLGGTADTQYF	TGTGCCAGCAGTTTAGGAGGGACCGCAGATACGCAGTATTTT
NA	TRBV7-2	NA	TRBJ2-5	CASTLKETQYF	TGTGCCAGCACCTTAAAAGAGACCCAGTACTTC
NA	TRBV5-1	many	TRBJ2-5	CASSVRNSETQYF	TGCGCCAGCAGCGTGAGGAACTCCGAGACCCAGTACTTC
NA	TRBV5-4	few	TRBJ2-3	CATKTVGTDTQYF	TGTGCCACAAAAACAGTGGGCACAGATACGCAGTATTTT
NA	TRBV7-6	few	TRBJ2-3	CASSRVWGPDTQYF	TGTGCCAGCAGCCGGGTATGGGGCCCAGATACGCAGTATTTT
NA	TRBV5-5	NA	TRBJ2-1	CASSASFYNEQFF	TGTGCCAGCAGCGCAAGCTTCTACAATGAGCAGTTCTTC
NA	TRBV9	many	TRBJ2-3	CASSVEVGDTDTQYF	TGTGCCAGCAGCGTAGAAGTCGGGGACACAGATACGCAGTATTTT
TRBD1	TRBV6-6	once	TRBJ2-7	CATSSGQSYEQYF	TGTGCCACCAGCTCGGGACAGTCCTACGAGCAGTACTTC
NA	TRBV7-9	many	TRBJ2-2	CASSLTAAGELFF	TGTGCCAGCAGCTTAACGGCGGCCGGGGAGCTGTTTTTT
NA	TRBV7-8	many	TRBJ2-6	CASSFGSPGWLSGANVLTF	TGTGCCAGCAGCTTTGGGAGCCCGGGGTGGTTATCTGGGGCCAACGTCCTGACTTTC
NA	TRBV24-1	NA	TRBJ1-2	CATSVGERYGYTF	TGTGCCACCAGTGTAGGCGAACGCTATGGCTACACCTTC
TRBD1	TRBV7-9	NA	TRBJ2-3	CASSFRGQGDTQYF	TGTGCCAGCAGCTTCAGGGGGCAAGGAGATACGCAGTATTTT
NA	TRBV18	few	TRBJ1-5	CASSPIRGRGPQPQHF	TGTGCCAGCTCACCAATCAGGGGTCGAGGGCCTCAGCCCCAGCATTTT
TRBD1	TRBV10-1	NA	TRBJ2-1	CAGRVRDRGLEDGETNEQFF	TGCGCCGGGAGGGTGAGGGACAGGGGGCTCGAAGATGGGGAGACCAATGAGCAGTTCTTC